The clone carrying this TCR delta chain came up many times. Its antigen is not known. J was trimmed by 0 bases and V by 3 bases; bases with no gene match: 4. CDR3 length: 16 residues. Germline CDR1 and CDR2: GEAIGNYY and EKD. This entry is derived from a study of DNA immune sequencing with unique molecular identifiers. The wider study: Sequencing used genomic DNA of immunomagnetically enriched buffy-coat γδ T cells.

Genomic DNA underwent 32-plex PCR targeting all 8 TRDV and 4 TRDJ genes. A 12-nucleotide UMI was added during 2 to 4 barcoding PCR cycles before adapter PCR. TCRdb fed the multiplex PCR reads into CATT to redo clone calling. This sample yields several thousand delta-chain clones, of which approximately 10% are seen a single time; about half belongs to the top ten. Study-level findings and limits: TRD diversity varied, with several healthy donors highly oligoclonal. The most frequent TRD pairing among healthy donor clonotypes was TRDV2-TRDJ1.

Sequencing was carried out using gamma-delta T cells enriched from blood buffy coat, or unenriched PBMCs (not recorded which). The chain combines TRDV2 with TRDJ1, with 12 bases aligning to TRDD3. This receptor was obtained from a human donor in good health. CDR3 in DNA: TGTGCCTGTGACCTACTGGGGGATACATACACCGATAAACTCATCTTT. It encodes CACDLLGDTYTDKLIF.